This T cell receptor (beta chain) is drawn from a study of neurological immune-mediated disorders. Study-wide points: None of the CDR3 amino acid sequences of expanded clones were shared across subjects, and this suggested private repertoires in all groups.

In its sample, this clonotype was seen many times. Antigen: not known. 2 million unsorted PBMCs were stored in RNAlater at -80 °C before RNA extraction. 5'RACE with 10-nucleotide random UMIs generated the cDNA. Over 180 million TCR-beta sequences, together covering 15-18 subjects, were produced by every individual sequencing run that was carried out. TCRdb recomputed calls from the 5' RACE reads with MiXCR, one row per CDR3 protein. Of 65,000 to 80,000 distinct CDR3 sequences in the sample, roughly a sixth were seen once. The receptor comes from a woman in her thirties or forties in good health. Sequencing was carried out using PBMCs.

The CDR3 spells CASSLSGTAPNTEAFF. The CDR3 nucleotides read TGTGCCAGCAGTCTGAGCGGGACAGCTCCGAACACTGAAGCTTTCTTT. The J gene is TRBJ1-1, the V gene TRBV7-2; 7 bases agree with TRBD1. The trim removed 6 bases at V and 1 base at J, leaving 11 bases unmatched. CDR3 size: 16 residues. Germline CDR1 SGHTA, CDR2 FQGNSA. The full variable domain, with the rest looked up from reference TRBV7-2 and TRBJ1-1, is GAGVSQSPSNKVTEKGKDVELRCDPISGHTALYWYRQSLGQGLEFLIYFQGNSAPDKSGLPSDRFSAERTGGSVSTLTIQRTQQEDSAVYLCASSLSGTAPNTEAFFGQGTRLTVV.